This TCR beta chain was obtained from a study of shared clonotypes between healthy human individuals. Overall study context: The study enrolled a couple of women and three men aged 18 to 49. Study-wide results and caveats: Limitation of the genetic and exposure-history diversity represented came from the few donors.

Original processing methods: ImmunoSEQ only sent back junction sequences with no quality scores, so filtering was done differently. Assay: immunoSEQ multiplex PCR; the TCRdb copy retains only in-frame clones and omits some. V and J calls and clone size are copied from that table; D and trimming were computed from the DNA. The top ten hold roughly 0.57% of the sample, which has about 990,000 clones, around 78% seen once. On this clone itself: What it binds is unknown.

V lost 4 bases and J lost 4, with 10 bases in between. CDR3 length: 13 residues. Germline CDR1 reads MNHNS; CDR2 reads SASEGT. The chain combines TRBV6-1 with TRBJ1-1, with D unresolved. The receptor's source is a man between 18 and 35 years old in good health. Some clones in this sample may be carry-over from other donors' samples. Sequencing was done on a sample of memory CD4+ T cells from PBMCs. Subset: CD45RA-negative fraction. The CDR3 sequence is CASSGEQITEAFF. CDR3 DNA sequence: TGTGCCAGCAGTGGTGAACAGATCACTGAAGCTTTCTTT.